This T cell receptor beta chain was recorded in a study of shared clonotypes between healthy human individuals. Note on this clone: What it recognizes is unknown.

Study-level points and caveats: About 5% was the fraction of naive CD4 clonotypes found shared across four donors.

Libraries were prepared by immunoSEQ multiplex PCR; TCRdb keeps only in-frame clonotypes and omits some of them. The sample carries 2 million to 2.5 million clones, around 95% recorded once. Sample: naive CD4+ T cells sorted from blood. The subset denotes: CD45RA+ positively selected. The TCR sequence derives from a man between 18 and 35 years old in good health.

As DNA, the CDR3 is TGTGCCAGCAGCCTGACGGTGCAAGAGACCCAGTACTTC. Translating gives CASSLTVQETQYF. J is TRBJ2-5 and V is TRBV6-1; D not resolved. This CDR3 region has 13 residues. With 6 bases removed from V and 2 bases from J, the gap between germline ends came to 10 bases. Per germline, CDR1 MNHNS and CDR2 SASEGT.